Shown below are 4 T cell receptor beta chains from a single sample sequenced in a study of radiation and T cells in renal cell carcinoma. Clones were sequenced by immunoSEQ multiplex PCR, and TCRdb holds only the in-frame ones, with some missing. The profile covers 20,000 or so clones, with around 50% appearing a single time and about 22% taken by the ten largest. As to treatment: treatment-naive control, cytoreductive nephrectomy. Sequencing used tumor tissue, obtained from a patient whose treatment was nephrectomy without radiotherapy. The receptors shown here come from a human donor with renal cell carcinoma.

The genes are TRBV4-1 and TRBJ2-5, with a weak D call TRBD1 (6 bases). This CDR3 comprises 16 residues. Trimming stripped 5 bases from V and 5 bases from J, with 21 bases between. Germline CDR1 is MGHRA and CDR2 is YSYEKL. CDR3 protein: CASSTQVGTPRETQYF. The DNA for the CDR3 is TGCGCCAGCAGCACCCAGGTAGGGACACCGAGGGAGACCCAGTACTTC.

The chain links TRBV14 to TRBJ1-2, with unresolved D. V was cut by 1 base and J by 13 bases, with 16 bases left in between. The V gene's germline CDR1 is SGHDN and CDR2 FVKESK. There are 13 residues in the CDR3. The CDR3 DNA follows: TGTGCCAGCAGCCAAGTAATCCCGCCCGTCCCCACCTTC. This codes for CASSQVIPPVPTF.

This clone has more than one count but fewer than ten. V usage is TRBV30 and J usage is TRBJ1-5; D unclear. The V end lost 3 bases, the J end lost 0 bases, and 6 bases lay between the germline ends. The germline V gene encodes CDR1 GTSNPN and CDR2 SVGIG (reference sequence). This CDR3 contains 13 residues. The CDR3 here is CAWRQNSNQPQHF. The DNA for the CDR3 is TGTGCCTGGAGGCAGAATAGCAATCAGCCCCAGCATTTT.

The rearrangement links TRBV9 to TRBJ1-2; no reliable D call. The germline CDR1 and CDR2 sequences are SGDLS and YYNGEE. The V end was cut by 4 bases, the J end by 4 bases, with 17 bases between. CDR3 length: 15 amino acids. The CDR3 loop reads CASSPSGVEGYGYTF. CDR3 nucleotides: TGTGCCAGCAGCCCCTCCGGGGTGGAGGGCTATGGCTACACCTTC.